Below, one T cell receptor beta chain is given with its context. The clone's antigen remains unknown. No much larger clonotype is one base removed from it; base qualities were not supplied. These data come from a study of identical twins (TCRdb year 2016). About the full investigation: The study deep-sequenced TCR alpha and beta repertoires from monozygotic twins, unrelated adults of various ages and cord blood to test whether fetal clonotypes persist. To rule out contamination, replicate twin experiments were performed at different times with different library preparation protocols.

To prepare the library, 5' RACE was applied. TCRdb records Illumina HiSeq 2000 as the sequencer. Template switching introduced a universal primer binding site; the final cDNA contained a unique molecular identifier, enabling accurate counting of TCR cDNA molecules. First-strand cDNA for TCR alpha and beta chains was synthesized from specific primers in the conserved constant-segment region. To control for contamination, every cDNA library carried two barcodes: a SMART-Mk sample barcode plus Illumina barcodes. TruSeq adapter sequences and Illumina sample barcodes were added in two successive PCR steps. The TCR alpha and beta cDNA libraries were sequenced on the Illumina HiSeq platform using custom primers. The authors' pipeline ran thus. MiGEC was used to process raw reads and extract unique molecular identifiers, and MiXCR was used to find CDR3 positions. Recombination models were inferred per individual with the repgenHMM and IGoR tools using an EM algorithm. Shared clonotype analysis was performed with the tcR package in R, normalizing sharing by the product of cloneset sizes. To study raw recombination without the effects of thymic and clonal selection, out-of-frame nonproductive sequences were analyzed. Using fastp at Q25 and MiXCR, TCRdb reprocessed the public reads and kept productive beta chains. All rows with the same CDR3 protein become a single entry with the most common DNA and genes. TCRdb's processing, not the authors', yielded these V and J calls. This sample gives some 1,600,000 distinct CDR3 sequences in total; around 33% of them show up just once. The top ten constitute about 0.3% of the sample.

The paper as a whole reports these results and caveats: In monozygotic twins, recombination models systematically underestimated out-of-frame TCR alpha sharing, but the models matched the sharing seen between unrelated individuals. Invariant T cells such as MAIT and iNKT could partly confound zero-insertion analyses, although diverse VJ usage argued against such confounding for most clonotypes. Compared with coincidental sharing between unrelated individuals, an excess of low generation-probability sequences was observed among out-of-frame TCR alpha sequences shared between twins. Because the same donors could not be followed over many years, the conclusions relied on cross-sectional statistical analysis. Excess twin sharing in beta out-of-frame sequences was weaker because fewer shared sequences lowered the signal-to-noise ratio. Fewer insertions were carried by abundant cord blood beta clonotypes; a weaker similar trend was observed in young adult naive repertoires, while no such trend was observed in memory repertoires.

Only healthy Caucasian donors were included. The receptor comes from a newborn girl in good health. The sample was cord blood.

CDR3 protein: CASSQELIDTQYF. The bases are TGTGCCAGCAGCCAAGAGTTGATAGATACGCAGTATTTT. The rearrangement joined TRBV4-2 to TRBJ2-3, with the D gene uncertain. The CDR3 holds 13 amino acids from the cysteine to the phenylalanine. CDR3 DNA is the only sequence kept; it has 39 bases, read in frame from the first base. V drops 0 bases and J drops 5 bases, leaving 6 bases in between. The germline V gene specifies LGHNA as CDR1 and YNFKEQ as CDR2.